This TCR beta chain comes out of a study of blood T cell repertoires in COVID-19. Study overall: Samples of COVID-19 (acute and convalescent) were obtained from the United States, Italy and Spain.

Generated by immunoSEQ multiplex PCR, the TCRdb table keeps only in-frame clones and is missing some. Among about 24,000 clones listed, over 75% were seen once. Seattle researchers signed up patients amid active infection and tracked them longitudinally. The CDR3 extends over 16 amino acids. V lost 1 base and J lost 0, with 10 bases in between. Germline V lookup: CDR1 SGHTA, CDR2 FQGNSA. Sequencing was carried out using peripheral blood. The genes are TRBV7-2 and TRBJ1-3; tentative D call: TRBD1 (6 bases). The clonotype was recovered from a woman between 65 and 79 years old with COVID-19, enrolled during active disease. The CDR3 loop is CASSLGRGRSGNTIYF. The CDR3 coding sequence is TGTGCCAGCAGCTTAGGCAGGGGACGCTCTGGAAACACCATATATTTT.